This T cell receptor (beta chain) was retrieved from a study of CD8 T cells in ankylosing spondylitis. A few counts support this clonotype. The CDR3 runs to 13 residues. The germline V gene has CDR1 SGHVS and CDR2 FQNEAQ. Trimming cost V 7 bases and J 6 bases, with 12 bases left between them. MiXCR was run by TCRdb on the 5' RACE reads, yielding one entry per CDR3 protein. The profile shows roughly 150,000 distinct CDR3 sequences, around 8.9% of them singletons. Sequenced sample: blood, either unsorted or a sorted T cell fraction (not recorded which). This receptor was taken from a female donor with ankylosing spondylitis or in good health (not recorded which). V usage is TRBV7-8 and J usage is TRBJ2-2; D remains ambiguous. The CDR3, as DNA: TGTGCCAGCACTGTTTCAGACCCCGGGGAGCTGTTTTTT. Its protein product is CASTVSDPGELFF.